These T cell receptor beta chains were read from a single sample in a study of cytomegalovirus exposure and HLA in healthy donors. Method: immunoSEQ multiplex PCR; TCRdb's copy keeps in-frame clones and lacks some. Of 100,000 to 150,000 clones in the sample, about 80% were seen once. Sequencing used PBMCs. All receptors derive from a man aged 25 to 45 in good health and CMV-seropositive. CDR3s include the opening cysteine and the closing phenylalanine or tryptophan. Each record gives: clone size, D gene, V gene, J gene, CDR3 DNA, CDR3 protein. A D gene is named only where the DNA matches it firmly. The size field is filled for only some rows; it gives once, few, many or a size class.

clone_size: .; d_call: .; v_call: TRBV6-1; j_call: TRBJ2-7; cdr3_nt: TGTGCCAGCAGTGAAGCACCAGGGTTAGTTGTCGACGAGCAGTACTTC; cdr3_aa: CASSEAPGLVVDEQYF
clone_size: .; d_call: TRBD2; v_call: TRBV4-1; j_call: TRBJ2-5; cdr3_nt: TGCGCCAGCAGACCCGGGACTAGCGGGTGGGAGACCCAGTACTTC; cdr3_aa: CASRPGTSGWETQYF
clone_size: .; d_call: .; v_call: TRBV6-1; j_call: TRBJ1-2; cdr3_nt: TGTGCCATCACTGACGCTAACTATGGCTACACCTTC; cdr3_aa: CAITDANYGYTF
clone_size: .; d_call: TRBD2; v_call: TRBV19; j_call: TRBJ2-5; cdr3_nt: TGTGCCAGTAGTATAGTGCTAGCGGGGGGCCAAGAGACCCAGTACTTC; cdr3_aa: CASSIVLAGGQETQYF
clone_size: .; d_call: .; v_call: TRBV27; j_call: TRBJ1-6; cdr3_nt: TGTGCCAGCAGTACAGTAGTGTGGAATTCACCCCTCCACTTT; cdr3_aa: CASSTVVWNSPLHF
clone_size: .; d_call: TRBD1; v_call: TRBV5-1; j_call: TRBJ2-5; cdr3_nt: TGCGCCAGCAGCTTGGTACGGACAGGGGCCGAGACCCAGTACTTC; cdr3_aa: CASSLVRTGAETQYF
clone_size: .; d_call: .; v_call: TRBV28; j_call: TRBJ2-6; cdr3_nt: TGTGCCAGCAGTACACCGGGAATTGGTACTGGGGCCAACGTCCTGACTTTC; cdr3_aa: CASSTPGIGTGANVLTF
clone_size: .; d_call: .; v_call: TRBV5-1; j_call: TRBJ2-5; cdr3_nt: TGCGCCAGCACCCCGCTTGGGGGGGCGAAGACCCAGTACTTC; cdr3_aa: CASTPLGGAKTQYF
clone_size: .; d_call: TRBD2; v_call: TRBV7-7; j_call: TRBJ2-3; cdr3_nt: TGTGCCAGCAGCCGACTAGCGAGCACAGATACGCAGTATTTT; cdr3_aa: CASSRLASTDTQYF
clone_size: .; d_call: TRBD1; v_call: TRBV28; j_call: TRBJ1-5; cdr3_nt: TGTGCCAGCAGAAGACAGGGTTGGAGCAATCAGCCCCAGCATTTT; cdr3_aa: CASRRQGWSNQPQHF
clone_size: .; d_call: TRBD1; v_call: TRBV29-1; j_call: TRBJ2-6; cdr3_nt: TGCAGCGTATTGGACAGGGGGCTCTCTGGGGCCAACGGCCTGACTTTC; cdr3_aa: CSVLDRGLSGANGLTF
clone_size: .; d_call: .; v_call: TRBV10-3; j_call: TRBJ2-2; cdr3_nt: TGTGCCACCCGACTAGGTCGCACCGGGGAGCTGTTTTTT; cdr3_aa: CATRLGRTGELFF
clone_size: .; d_call: TRBD1; v_call: TRBV29-1; j_call: TRBJ1-1; cdr3_nt: TGCAGCGTTCAGCCGACAGGGGCCCCGAACACTGAAGCTTTCTTT; cdr3_aa: CSVQPTGAPNTEAFF
clone_size: .; d_call: TRBD1; v_call: TRBV10-3; j_call: TRBJ1-5; cdr3_nt: TGTGCCATCAGTGACCCCAGCCGGGACAGGGAGAGTCAGCCCCAGCATTTT; cdr3_aa: CAISDPSRDRESQPQHF
clone_size: once; d_call: .; v_call: TRBV6-6; j_call: TRBJ1-1; cdr3_nt: TGTGCCAGCAGTCCACCGGGAGCAATAGGAGCTTTCTTT; cdr3_aa: CASSPPGAIGAFF
clone_size: .; d_call: TRBD1; v_call: TRBV6-6; j_call: TRBJ1-2; cdr3_nt: TGTGCCGCCCGGGACAGGGCTAACTATGGCTACACCTTC; cdr3_aa: CAARDRANYGYTF
clone_size: .; d_call: TRBD2; v_call: TRBV6-5; j_call: TRBJ2-1; cdr3_nt: TGTGCCAGCAGACCCCTAGCGGGGGGTTACAATGAGCAGTTCTTC; cdr3_aa: CASRPLAGGYNEQFF